The clone carrying this T cell receptor (beta chain) has more than one count but fewer than ten. This sample is drawn from a study of T cells after yellow fever vaccination. Looking at the study overall: Each low-cell-number fraction was prepared by means of SMART-Seq v4 Ultra Low Input.

The CDR3 contains 16 residues. Germline CDR1 reads LGHDT; CDR2 reads YNNKEL (reference sequence). Losses at the gene ends were 3 bases for V and 7 bases for J; bases not matched to a gene: 3. Template switching by 5'RACE produced TCR cDNA, adding a universal primer site and UMIs. TCRdb processed the 5' RACE reads anew with MiXCR; each CDR3 protein has one entry. The table has hundreds of thousands of distinct CDR3 sequences, more than 9% seen once; the top ten hold just under 15%. The genes are TRBV3-1 and TRBJ2-1; 16 bases match TRBD2. The material was PBMCs, obtained on the day of the yellow fever booster vaccination. This sequence originates from a man in his thirties or forties who received the YFV17D yellow fever vaccine. CDR3 loop: CASSQGTSGRVNEQFF. The CDR3 DNA reads as TGTGCCAGCAGCCAGGGGACTAGCGGGAGGGTTAATGAGCAGTTCTTC.